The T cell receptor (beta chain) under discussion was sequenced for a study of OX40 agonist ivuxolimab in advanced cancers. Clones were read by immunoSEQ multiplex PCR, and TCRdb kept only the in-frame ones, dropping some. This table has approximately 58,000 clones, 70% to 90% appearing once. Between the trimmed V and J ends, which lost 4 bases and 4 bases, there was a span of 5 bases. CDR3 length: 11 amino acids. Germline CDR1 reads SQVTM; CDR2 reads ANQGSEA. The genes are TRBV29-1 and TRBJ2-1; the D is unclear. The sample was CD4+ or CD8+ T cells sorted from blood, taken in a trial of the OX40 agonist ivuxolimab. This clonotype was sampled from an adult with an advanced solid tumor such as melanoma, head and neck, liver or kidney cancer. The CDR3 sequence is CSVAGYNEQFF. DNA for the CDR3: TGCAGCGTTGCGGGTTACAATGAGCAGTTCTTC.